This T cell receptor (beta chain) was recovered during a study of shared clonotypes between healthy human individuals. General study findings and limits: Rarefaction demonstrated incomplete sorted-subset sequencing despite large depth. Relative to clonotypes present in all four donors, those not shared had lower generation probabilities.

Germline-derived CDR1 and CDR2 are MNHEY and SMNVEV (reference sequence). The length of the CDR3 is 14 residues. J lost 5 bases, V lost 3 bases, and 7 bases had no gene match. The naive CD8 fraction comprised CD45RO-negative cells positively selected for CCR7 and excluded terminally differentiated effector memory CD45RA+ cells. Repertoires were generated with immunoSEQ multiplex PCR, while TCRdb's copy carries only in-frame clones and drops some. This table has under 850,000 clones, about 92% appearing once. As to this clone: Its cognate antigen is unknown.

This receptor was obtained from a man aged 25-40 years in good health. Sequenced material: naive CD8+ T cells sorted from blood. The rearrangement uses TRBV27 and TRBJ2-7; 7 nucleotides match TRBD2. The CDR3: CASSFSGTTNEQYF. Here the CDR3 DNA reads TGTGCCAGCAGTTTTTCCGGGACTACAAACGAGCAGTACTTC.